This TCR beta chain was identified in a study of vaccination and CD4 T cells after COVID-19. Study summary: Overlapping peptides covering the spike proteins of SARS-CoV-2, HCoV-NL63, HCoV-OC43 and HCoV-229E were added to stimulate cells. As a positive control, some control cultures were given a CEFX pool, while others were given an HIV-1 Nef pool or no peptide.

Indicated treatment: roughly ten-day PBMC culture with coronavirus spike peptide pools or control peptides (ViraFEST assay). Via ViraFEST, peptide pools expanded antigen-specific T cells before TCR sequencing. The study sequenced cultured CD4+ T cell DNA using the Oncomine TCR Beta short-read assay. MiXCR, applied by TCRdb to the PCR reads, yields one record per CDR3 protein. The data contain 15,000 or so distinct CDR3 sequences, approximately 57% of them seen just once; the ten biggest clones take up around 12%. Regarding this clonotype: The antigen is not known.

Study results and caveats: The great majority, 304 of 307 vaccine-specific clones, proved spike mono-reactive in convalescent patients.

The germline CDR1 and CDR2 sequences are DFQATT and SNEGSKA (reference sequence). Between the trimmed V and J ends, which lost 3 bases and 1 base, there was a span of 6 bases. This CDR3 contains 12 residues. The sequence came from a human donor who had recovered from COVID-19. The V and J genes are TRBV20-1 and TRBJ1-1, with unresolved D. Material for sequencing was CD4+ T cells from blood, cultured in vitro. CDR3 region: CSASPWNTEAFF. The CDR3, as DNA: TGCAGTGCTAGCCCGTGGAACACTGAAGCTTTCTTT.